The sequence of this T cell receptor beta chain was determined in a study of shared clonotypes between healthy human individuals. Germline V CDR1 and CDR2: LNHDA, SQIVND (reference sequence). The CDR3 runs 14 residues. The junction had 7 bases not matched to a gene; V was cut back by 5 bases and J by 6 bases. Profiled with immunoSEQ multiplex PCR; TCRdb holds only in-frame clones, not every one. The top ten clones hold roughly 1.2% of a sample with about 1,500,000 clones, roughly 96% of them seen once. The source is a man aged 25 to 40 in good health. The material sequenced was naive CD4+ T cells sorted from blood. Subset described: CD45RA+ positively selected. The chain recombines TRBV19 with TRBJ2-1, with 7 bases identical to TRBD2. CDR3 sequence reads: CASSLSGLTNEQFF. The CDR3 bases are TGTGCCAGTAGTCTGTCGGGACTAACCAATGAGCAGTTCTTC.